What follows are 11 T cell receptor beta chains derived from one specimen sequenced in a study of prognosis after radiotherapy for stage I lung cancer. Genomic DNA was the source, and TCR beta CDR3 was amplified from it by two-round multiplex PCR. With primers specific to each TRBV and TRBJ gene, the first-round PCR was performed. TCRdb re-called the multiplex PCR reads through MiXCR, storing one row per CDR3 protein. In the table there are around 56,000 distinct CDR3 sequences, about 25% of which are singletons. This material consisted of PBMCs, taken before or after stereotactic body radiation therapy (not recorded which). The origin of the receptors is a donor of 50 years or more with non-small cell lung cancer.

Concerning this clonotype: It differs at one base from a far larger clone, so likely a read error. The chain carries TRBV6-9 and TRBJ2-5; TRBD2 matches at 11 bases. Germline-derived CDR1 and CDR2 are MNHGY and SVAAGI. The CDR3 is 17 amino acids. CDR3 sequence reads: CASSYSLTSGEKETKYF. Written as DNA, the CDR3 is TGTGCCAGCAGTTACTCCCTGACTAGCGGGGAAAAAGAGACCAAGTACTTC.

This clonotype was detected ten times or more. The chain combines TRBV9 with TRBJ2-1; 7 bases agree with TRBD2. With 0 bases clipped from V and 1 base from J, the junction kept 1 base outside the gene matches. The CDR3 covers 15 residues. CDR1 SGDLS and CDR2 YYNGEE come from the germline V gene. CDR3 DNA sequence: TGTGCCAGCAGCGTAGTCGGGGGGTCCTACAATGAGCAGTTCTTC. This encodes CASSVVGGSYNEQFF.

As for this clonotype: With a far larger clone one base away, a read error is the likely cause. This chain joins TRBV6-2 or TRBV6-3 and TRBJ1-1, with D unresolved. The germline V gene encodes CDR1 MNHEY and CDR2 SVGEGT. This CDR3 contains 13 residues. The CDR3 sequence: CASSEWWNTEDFF. As DNA, the CDR3 is TGTGCCAGCAGTGAATGGTGGAACACTGAAGATTTCTTT.

The table lists this clonotype with many counts. The rearrangement uses TRBV6-8 and TRBJ1-2; D is uncertain. Trimming shortened V by 0 bases and J by 6 bases, and 11 bases separated the two germline ends. CDR1 is MNHGY, CDR2 SAAAGT, per germline. This CDR3 has 14 residues. The CDR3 reads CASSYSPGRDGYTF. The CDR3, as DNA: TGTGCCAGCAGTTACTCGCCGGGGAGGGATGGCTACACCTTC.

This clonotype was seen at least ten times. The chain has TRBV6-1 and TRBJ2-5; D is undetermined. V shed 5 bases and J shed 2 bases, with 15 bases lying between them. The CDR3 contains 15 residues. Germline CDR1 is MNHNS and CDR2 is SASEGT. The CDR3 loop reads CASSSRLRGQETQYF. CDR3 coding DNA: TGTGCCAGCAGTAGTCGACTGCGTGGACAAGAGACCCAGTACTTC.

This clonotype occurred many times. The J gene is TRBJ1-5, the V gene TRBV28, with D unresolved. V gave up 3 bases and J gave up 4 bases, with 10 bases separating them. The CDR3 has 14 residues. Germline V gene data show CDR1 as MDHEN and CDR2 as SYDVKM. The CDR3 sequence: CASSFSRANQPQHF. The CDR3 nucleotides are TGTGCCAGCAGTTTTTCCCGGGCAAATCAGCCCCAGCATTTT.

The chain combines TRBV3-1 with TRBJ1-1; D possibly corresponds to TRBD1 (6 bases). V was pared by 3 bases and J by 5 bases, with 22 bases between. CDR1 and CDR2 from the germline V gene are LGHDT and YNNKEL (reference sequence). There are 17 residues in the CDR3. This CDR3 reads CASSQDLLSTGSTEAFF. The CDR3 coding sequence is TGTGCCAGCAGCCAGGACTTATTAAGTACAGGGAGTACTGAAGCTTTCTTT.

The table lists this clonotype with many counts. The rearrangement joins TRBV19 to TRBJ1-1; the match to TRBD1 covers 7 bases. CDR1 is LNHDA, CDR2 SQIVND, per germline (reference sequence). This CDR3 spans 13 amino acids. Trimming took 2 bases from V and 7 from J; bases not matched to a gene: 4. As DNA, the CDR3 is TGTGCCAGTAGTATAACACGACAGGGTGAAGCTTTCTTT. Its translation is CASSITRQGEAFF.

This clonotype showed up many times. V usage is TRBV19 and J usage is TRBJ2-5; 10 bases align to TRBD2. The V gene end was trimmed by 4 bases and the J gene end by 1 base; junction bases not matched to a gene: 3. The CDR3 is 15 residues long. Germline V gene lookup returns CDR1 LNHDA and CDR2 SQIVND (reference sequence). CDR3: CASSKLAGPQETQYF. The DNA of the CDR3 is TGTGCCAGTAGTAAACTAGCGGGGCCCCAAGAGACCCAGTACTTC.

In the case of this clonotype: A far larger clone is one base from this, pointing to a likely read error. The V and J genes are TRBV6-4 and TRBJ2-1; tentative D call: TRBD2 (6 bases). Per the germline V gene, CDR1 is MRHNA and CDR2 is SNTAGT. This CDR3 has 15 residues. CDR3 sequence reads: CASSPAGRQYNEQLF. In DNA form, the CDR3 reads TGTGCCAGCTCCCCCGCGGGACGGCAATACAATGAGCAGTTGTTC.

This clonotype was seen ten or more times. CDR3 amino acids: CASSERGQVLNQPQHF. In DNA, the CDR3 is TGTGCCAGCAGTGAACGTGGACAGGTGCTCAATCAGCCCCAGCATTTT. This chain connects TRBV12-3 or TRBV12-4 to TRBJ1-5, with TRBD1 identical over 7 bases. The CDR3 runs to 16 residues. V shed 5 bases, J shed 3 bases, and the junction held 10 bases outside the gene matches.